These 9 T cell receptor beta chains were all obtained from the same sample, sequenced in a study of cytomegalovirus exposure and HLA in healthy donors. In the PCR, 60 Vbeta and 13 Jbeta primers were used. Here immunoSEQ multiplex PCR was the method, and the copy in TCRdb shows in-frame clones only, minus some. The sample includes under 140,000 clones, roughly three quarters of them seen just once. The sequenced material came from PBMCs. Receptor source: a man aged 25-45 years in good health and CMV-seropositive.

The chain carries TRBV6-5 and TRBJ2-3, with TRBD1 matching 8 bases. The V gene's germline CDR1 is MNHEY and CDR2 SVGAGI. V lost 2 bases and J lost 6; bases outside the gene matches: 10. The CDR3 has 16 amino acids. The CDR3 DNA reads as TGTGCCAGCAGTTACCTTCAGGGGGCCTTACAGGATACGCAGTATTTT. Amino acid sequence: CASSYLQGALQDTQYF.

V and J are TRBV2 and TRBJ1-4; tentative D call: TRBD1 (6 bases). With 6 bases removed from V and 8 bases from J, the gap between germline ends came to 28 bases. Germline V lookup: CDR1 SNHLY, CDR2 FYNNEI. This CDR3 has 18 residues. The CDR3 protein is CASSELPLGGGIGEKLFF. Written as DNA, the CDR3 is TGTGCCAGCAGCGAACTACCTCTAGGGGGGGGGATAGGGGAAAAACTGTTTTTT.

The V call is TRBV7-6, the J call TRBJ2-7; D might be TRBD1 (5 bases). Trimming pared 0 bases from V and 2 bases from J, leaving 8 bases between. The CDR3 runs 14 residues. In germline, CDR1 is SGHVS, CDR2 FNYEAQ. The CDR3 reads CASSLAGATYEQYF. As DNA, the CDR3 is TGTGCCAGCAGCTTAGCAGGGGCTACCTACGAGCAGTACTTC.

CDR3 DNA sequence: TGCGCCAGCAGCAAAACCCGCGGACAGGGGGATGTTGCTTTCTTT. Encoded protein: CASSKTRGQGDVAFF. The chain couples TRBV5-1 to TRBJ1-1, with 10 bases aligning to TRBD1. The junction had 14 bases not matched to a gene; V was cut back by 4 bases and J by 11 bases. This CDR3 spans 15 amino acids. Germline CDR1 and CDR2: SGHRS and YFSETQ.

This chain uses TRBV7-9 with TRBJ2-1, with 8 bases fitting TRBD2. Losses at the gene ends were 2 bases for V and 5 bases for J; bases not matched to a gene: 8. This CDR3 contains 16 residues. Germline lookup yields CDR1 SEHNR and CDR2 FQNEAQ (reference sequence). This CDR3 reads CASSLITSGYDNEQFF. The CDR3 DNA reads as TGTGCCAGCAGCTTAATCACTAGCGGCTATGACAATGAGCAGTTCTTC.

The chain employs TRBV5-4 and TRBJ1-2, with D hard to call. The CDR3 consists of 14 residues. Germline V gene sequence: CDR1 SGHNT, CDR2 YYREEE (reference sequence). V was pared by 6 bases and J by 8 bases, with 20 bases between. CDR3 in DNA: TGTGCCAGCACACCCGGTTCGGTCCCGGGAGGCTACACCTTC. It is translated as CASTPGSVPGGYTF.

The chain's CDR3 is CASSEGSTYGYTF. In DNA, the CDR3 is TGTGCCAGCAGTGAGGGCAGTACCTATGGCTACACCTTC. The genes are TRBV2 and TRBJ1-2; no firm D call. CDR1 is SNHLY, CDR2 FYNNEI, per germline. V gave up 3 bases and J gave up 4 bases, with 9 bases separating them. CDR3 size: 13 residues.

The V gene is TRBV11-3, the J gene TRBJ2-2; no reliable D call. The length of the CDR3 is 15 residues. From germline, CDR1 is SGHNT and CDR2 YENEEA. V dropped 0 bases and J dropped 5 bases, with 10 bases sitting between them. The CDR3 loop is CASSLEADLTGELFF. The CDR3 DNA sequence: TGTGCCAGCAGCTTAGAGGCAGATTTGACCGGGGAGCTGTTTTTT.

As for this clone: This sample also contains other DNA sequences that code for the same CDR3. CDR3 in DNA: TGTGCCAGCAGTGAAACGGGAGATACGCAGTATTTT. Its protein product is CASSETGDTQYF. The chain carries TRBV2 and TRBJ2-3; D ambiguous. Germline values: CDR1 SNHLY, CDR2 FYNNEI. V lost 2 bases, J lost 5 bases, and 5 bases lay in between. This CDR3 region has 12 residues.